This T cell receptor (beta chain) was sequenced during a study of shared clonotypes between healthy human individuals. Overall study findings and caveats: Sampling covered blood only; tissue repertoires likely differ.

About this clone: Its antigen is as yet unknown.

Libraries were prepared by immunoSEQ multiplex PCR; TCRdb keeps only in-frame clonotypes and omits some of them. The table includes about 1 million clones, around 76% detected once. The V gene's germline CDR1 is KGHSH and CDR2 LQKENI. V was cut by 6 bases and J by 7 bases, with 12 bases left in between. This CDR3 has 12 amino acids. Sequences were obtained from memory CD4+ T cells sorted from blood. The sample's subset: CD45RA-negative fraction. The source is a man between 18 and 29 years old in good health. The rearrangement uses TRBV18 and TRBJ1-1; D unclear. The CDR3 DNA reads TGTGCCAGCTCGGCCGAAACCGGTGAAGCTTTCTTT. Amino acid sequence: CASSAETGEAFF.